Following are 13 T cell receptor beta chains from one sample sequenced in a study of blood T cell repertoires in COVID-19. Libraries were prepared by immunoSEQ multiplex PCR; TCRdb keeps only in-frame clonotypes and omits some of them. Of 150,000 to 200,000 clones listed, around 85% are singletons. The sample consisted of peripheral blood. The receptors stem from a woman older than 75 with acute or convalescent COVID-19.

The V gene is TRBV4-1, the J gene TRBJ2-5, with D hard to call. This CDR3 is built from 13 residues. Looked up from germline, CDR1 is MGHRA and CDR2 is YSYEKL. V was cut by 4 bases and J by 2 bases, with 8 bases left in between. CDR3 amino acids: CASSRGSQETQYF. CDR3 nucleotides: TGCGCCAGCAGCCGTGGCAGTCAAGAGACCCAGTACTTC.

The rearrangement uses TRBV12-3 or TRBV12-4 and TRBJ1-2, with a weak D call TRBD1 (6 bases). V gave up 8 bases and J gave up 3 bases, with 10 bases separating them. This CDR3 region has 12 residues. This CDR3 is CASGRGDYGYTF. DNA of the CDR3: TGTGCCAGCGGCAGGGGTGACTATGGCTACACCTTC.

The chain joins TRBV27 to TRBJ1-5, with a weak D call TRBD1 (5 bases). CDR3 length: 15 amino acids. Germline CDR1 MNHEY, CDR2 SMNVEV (reference sequence). Trimming shortened V by 3 bases and J by 2 bases, and 11 bases separated the two germline ends. CDR3 nucleotides: TGTGCCAGCAGTTTCCAGGGAAACGGCAATCAGCCCCAGCATTTT. Translation: CASSFQGNGNQPQHF.

This chain links TRBV12-5 with TRBJ2-5; TRBD2 matches at 14 bases. The CDR3 is 18 residues long. J was trimmed by 5 bases and V by 1 base; bases with no gene match: 9. Germline CDR1 and CDR2: LGHNT and FRNRAP. The CDR3 DNA reads TGTGCTAGTGGTTTGGGAGGGACTAGCGGGAGTATTTGGGAGACCCAGTACTTC. Translated: CASGLGGTSGSIWETQYF.

V and J are TRBV6-5 and TRBJ1-4; the D is unclear. The CDR3 is 13 amino acids. V was shortened by 7 bases and J by 4 bases, with 10 bases between the two germline ends. Germline V gene lookup returns CDR1 MNHEY and CDR2 SVGAGI. The CDR3: CASIRGLNEKLFF. CDR3 nucleotides: TGTGCCAGCATCCGCGGACTTAATGAAAAACTGTTTTTT.

The table lists this clone with a few counts. CDR3 region: CASRDRDTGELFF. CDR3 DNA sequence: TGCGCCAGCAGAGACAGGGACACCGGGGAGCTGTTTTTT. The genes are TRBV5-1 and TRBJ2-2, with 7 bases identical to TRBD1. CDR3 length equals 13 residues. After removal of 5 bases from V and 3 bases from J, the junction contained 1 base not matched to a gene. CDR1 is SGHRS, CDR2 YFSETQ, per germline.

The chain joins TRBV10-3 to TRBJ2-5; a possible D gene is TRBD1 (6 bases). Looked up from germline, CDR1 is ENHRY and CDR2 is SYGVKD. This CDR3 region has 14 residues. Deletions cut 6 bases from V and 2 bases from J, with 13 bases between. In DNA, the CDR3 is TGTGCCATCAGCTCAAGGGGGTCACAAGAGACCCAGTACTTC. It is translated as CAISSRGSQETQYF.

The rearrangement joins TRBV5-6 to TRBJ2-5; D not certain. Germline loops: CDR1 SGHDT, CDR2 YYEEEE. The V end lost 2 bases, the J end lost 1 base, and 12 bases lay between the germline ends. CDR3 length: 15 residues. In DNA, the CDR3 is TGTGCCAGCAGCTTTGCATTAGCTGGCCAAGAGACCCAGTACTTC. This sequence encodes CASSFALAGQETQYF.

The chain is built from TRBV18 and TRBJ2-7; D might be TRBD2 (5 bases). CDR1 is KGHSH, CDR2 LQKENI, per germline. With 2 bases removed from V and 4 bases from J, the gap between germline ends came to 12 bases. This CDR3 has 14 residues. In DNA, the CDR3 is TGTGCCAGCTCACCATCGGGGTCGCGGTACGAGCAGTACTTC. Its protein product is CASSPSGSRYEQYF.

The chain combines TRBV27 with TRBJ1-5; D might be TRBD1 (6 bases). This CDR3 is 16 amino acids long. Germline loops: CDR1 MNHEY, CDR2 SMNVEV (reference sequence). V gave up 2 bases and J gave up 2 bases, with 13 bases separating them. As DNA, the CDR3 is TGTGCCAGCAGTTTAACCCGACAGGCCGGCAATCAGCCCCAGCATTTT. It yields the protein CASSLTRQAGNQPQHF.

This chain links TRBV10-3 with TRBJ2-1, with D perhaps TRBD2 (6 bases). Between the trimmed V and J ends, which lost 2 bases and 10 bases, there was a span of 6 bases. The germline gives CDR1 ENHRY, CDR2 SYGVKD. The CDR3 sequence is 11 residues long. The CDR3 nucleotides are TGTGCCATCAGTGAGAGCGGGGAGCAGTTCTTC. Translated, it gives CAISESGEQFF.

J is TRBJ1-2 and V is TRBV7-9; D not certain. V was shortened by 5 bases and J by 8 bases, with 15 bases between the two germline ends. The CDR3 runs to 13 residues. Germline CDR1 SEHNR, CDR2 FQNEAQ (reference sequence). CDR3 amino acids: CASSPSLAEGYTF. Written as DNA, the CDR3 is TGTGCCAGCAGCCCCTCGCTCGCCGAGGGCTACACCTTC.

For the CDR3, the DNA is TGTGCCAGCAGGCCTAGCATGTCCTACGAGCAGTACTTC. This translates into CASRPSMSYEQYF. The V and J genes are TRBV2 and TRBJ2-7; tentatively, D is TRBD2 (5 bases). The CDR3 covers 13 residues. Germline CDR1 is SNHLY and CDR2 is FYNNEI. V dropped 6 bases and J dropped 1 base, with 10 bases sitting between them.